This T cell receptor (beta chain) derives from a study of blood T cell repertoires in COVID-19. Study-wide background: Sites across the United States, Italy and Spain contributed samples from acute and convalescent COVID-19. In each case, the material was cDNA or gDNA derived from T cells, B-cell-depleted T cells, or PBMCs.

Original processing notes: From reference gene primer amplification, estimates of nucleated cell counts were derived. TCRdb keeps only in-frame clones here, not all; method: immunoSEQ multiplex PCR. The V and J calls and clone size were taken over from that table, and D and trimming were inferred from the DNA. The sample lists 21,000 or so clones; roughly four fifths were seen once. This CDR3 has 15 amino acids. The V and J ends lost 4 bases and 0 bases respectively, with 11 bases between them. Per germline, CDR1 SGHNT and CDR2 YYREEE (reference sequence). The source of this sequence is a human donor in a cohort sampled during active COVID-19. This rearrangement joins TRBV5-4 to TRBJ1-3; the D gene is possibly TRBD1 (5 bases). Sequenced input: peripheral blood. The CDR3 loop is CASSQGGISGNTIYF. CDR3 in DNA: TGTGCCAGCAGCCAGGGTGGGATCTCTGGAAACACCATATATTTT. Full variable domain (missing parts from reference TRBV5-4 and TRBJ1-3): ETGVTQSPTHLIKTRGQQVTLRCSSQSGHNTVSWYQQALGQGPQFIFQYYREEENGRGNFPPRFSGLQFPNYSSELNVNALELDDSALYLCASSQGGISGNTIYFGEGSWLTVV.